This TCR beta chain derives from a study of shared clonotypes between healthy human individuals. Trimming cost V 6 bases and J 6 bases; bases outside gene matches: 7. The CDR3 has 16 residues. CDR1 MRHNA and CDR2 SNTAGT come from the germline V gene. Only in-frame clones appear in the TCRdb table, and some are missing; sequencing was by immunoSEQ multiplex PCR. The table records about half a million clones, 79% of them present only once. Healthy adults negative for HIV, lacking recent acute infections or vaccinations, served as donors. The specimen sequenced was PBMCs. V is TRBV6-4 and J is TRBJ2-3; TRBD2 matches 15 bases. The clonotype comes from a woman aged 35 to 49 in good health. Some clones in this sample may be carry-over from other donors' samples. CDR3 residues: CASSPGLAGGGDTQYF. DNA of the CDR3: TGTGCCAGCAGCCCGGGACTAGCGGGAGGAGGCGATACGCAGTATTTT.